The 7 T cell receptor beta chains below come from one sample, sequenced in a study of graft-versus-host responses after intestinal transplantation. No antigens are known for them. Profiled with immunoSEQ multiplex PCR; TCRdb holds only in-frame clones, not every one. This table holds over 100,000 clones, around 90% found once. The sample consisted of unstimulated CD4+ T cells sorted from spleen or lymph node cells, taken before transplant. Receptors originate from a human donor who was the organ donor for an intestinal transplant.

The chain is built from TRBV5-1 and TRBJ1-1, with D possibly being TRBD1 (6 bases). The CDR3 length is 15 residues. Trimming removed 4 bases from V and 1 base from J, with 14 bases in between. CDR1 SGHRS and CDR2 YFSETQ come from the germline V gene. The DNA for the CDR3 is TGCGCCAGCAGCGCGTCCGGGACACAGAACACTGAAGCTTTCTTT. Amino acids: CASSASGTQNTEAFF. Looking up the rest from reference TRBV5-1 and TRBJ1-1 gives the full variable domain: KAGVTQTPRYLIKTRGQQVTLSCSPISGHRSVSWYQQTPGQGLQFLFEYFSETQRNKGNFPGRFSGRQFSNSRSEMNVSTLELGDSALYLCASSASGTQNTEAFFGQGTRLTVV.

J is TRBJ2-1 and V is TRBV4-2, with 11 bases fitting TRBD1. CDR1 LGHNA and CDR2 YNFKEQ come from the germline V gene. The length of the CDR3 is 18 residues. J was trimmed by 1 base and V by 3 bases; bases with no gene match: 8. The CDR3, as DNA: TGTGCCAGCAGCCAGGGAGGAGGACAGGGGGCTTCCTACAATGAGCAGTTCTTC. It encodes CASSQGGGQGASYNEQFF.

The table lists this clone with a count of one. The chain couples TRBV15 to TRBJ2-1; D unclear. Trimming pared 3 bases from V and 5 bases from J, leaving 17 bases between. Germline CDR1 LNHNV, CDR2 YYDKDF (reference sequence). This CDR3 region has 16 residues. The DNA for the CDR3 is TGTGCCACCAGCAGGTTTAGCCCGATGAACGACAATGAGCAGTTCTTC. It translates to CATSRFSPMNDNEQFF. Full variable domain (rest looked up from reference TRBV15 and TRBJ2-1): DAMVIQNPRYQVTQFGKPVTLSCSQTLNHNVMYWYQQKSSQAPKLLFHYYDKDFNNEADTPDNFQSRRPNTSFCFLDIRSPGLGDTAMYLCATSRFSPMNDNEQFFGPGTRLTVL.

The chain is built from TRBV5-1 and TRBJ2-2; D not certain. CDR1 and CDR2 from the germline V gene are SGHRS and YFSETQ. Trimming took 1 base from V and 3 from J, leaving 10 bases between them. The CDR3 covers 15 residues. CDR3 coding DNA: TGCGCCAGCAGCTTGAGCACTCAGTACACCGGGGAGCTGTTTTTT. Translating gives CASSLSTQYTGELFF.

V gene TRBV30 combines with J gene TRBJ1-3; D is unresolved. Trimming took 4 bases from V and 2 from J, leaving 12 bases between them. The CDR3 spans 14 residues. CDR1 is GTSNPN and CDR2 is SVGIG in the germline V gene (reference sequence). The CDR3 sequence is CAWTRDLPGNTIYF. The CDR3 DNA follows: TGTGCCTGGACTCGCGACCTCCCTGGAAACACCATATATTTT. Full variable domain (remainder filled in from reference TRBV30 and TRBJ1-3): SQTIHQWPATLVQPVGSPLSLECTVEGTSNPNLYWYRQAAGRGLQLLFYSVGIGQISSEVPQNLSASRPQDRQFILSSKKLLLSDSGFYLCAWTRDLPGNTIYFGEGSWLTVV.

The CDR3: CASRDQREQTHNEQFF. The CDR3 bases are TGTGCCAGCAGGGATCAGCGGGAGCAGACCCACAATGAGCAGTTCTTC. The V call is TRBV28, the J call TRBJ2-1; 8 bases map to TRBD2. Germline values: CDR1 MDHEN, CDR2 SYDVKM. J lost 5 bases, V lost 6 bases, and 12 bases had no gene match. CDR3 size: 16 residues.

The chain carries TRBV6-1 and TRBJ2-6; TRBD1 is a possible D gene (5 bases). This CDR3 region has 17 residues. V shed 4 bases and J shed 4 bases, with 17 bases lying between them. Germline loops: CDR1 MNHNS, CDR2 SASEGT. CDR3 region: CASSVQGPATGANVLTF. Written as DNA, the CDR3 is TGTGCCAGCAGTGTTCAGGGTCCCGCGACCGGGGCCAACGTCCTGACTTTC.